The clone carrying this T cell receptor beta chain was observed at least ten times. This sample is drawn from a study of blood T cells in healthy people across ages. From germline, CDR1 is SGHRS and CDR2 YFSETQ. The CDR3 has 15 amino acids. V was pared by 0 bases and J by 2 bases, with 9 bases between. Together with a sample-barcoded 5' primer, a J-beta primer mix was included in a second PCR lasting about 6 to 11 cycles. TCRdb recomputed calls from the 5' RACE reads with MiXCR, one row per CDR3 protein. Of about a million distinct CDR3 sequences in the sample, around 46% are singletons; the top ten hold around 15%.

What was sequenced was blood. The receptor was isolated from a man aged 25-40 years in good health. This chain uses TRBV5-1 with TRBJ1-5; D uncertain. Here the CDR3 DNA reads TGCGCCAGCAGCTTGGAAGGGATCGGCAATCAGCCCCAGCATTTT. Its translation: CASSLEGIGNQPQHF.